The 28 T cell receptor beta chains given below trace back to one sample, sequenced in a study of T-cell memory formation after mild COVID-19. TCRdb analysed the 5' RACE reads with MiXCR anew, one entry per CDR3 protein. The repertoire has about 440,000 distinct CDR3 sequences, around 20% of them found once; the top ten carry more than 8%. Input material: PBMCs or a T cell subset sorted from them (not recorded which). The origin of the receptors is an adult woman who had mild COVID-19 (a few samples of this study predate the infection). Cell type and time point are not known.

This clonotype was counted between two and nine times. The chain employs TRBV24-1 and TRBJ2-3; a possible D gene is TRBD2 (6 bases). V was pared by 2 bases and J by 4 bases, with 12 bases between. CDR1 and CDR2 from the germline V gene are KGHDR and SFDVKD. This CDR3 contains 15 residues. The CDR3 protein is CATSDSGGTADTQYF. The CDR3 DNA sequence: TGTGCCACCAGTGATTCCGGCGGGACCGCAGATACGCAGTATTTT.

CDR3 protein: CASSLQGFVGNTIYF. CDR3 nucleotide sequence: TGTGCCAGCAGCCTACAGGGTTTTGTTGGAAACACCATATATTTT. The chain uses TRBV7-3 and TRBJ1-3; TRBD1 might be the D (6 bases). The CDR3 sequence is 15 residues long. In germline, CDR1 is SGHTA, CDR2 FQGTGA. V gave up 5 bases and J gave up 3 bases, with 14 bases separating them.

The rearrangement uses TRBV7-2 and TRBJ1-2; D not certain. The CDR3 spans 14 residues. V was trimmed by 4 bases and J by 3 bases, leaving 12 bases between them. Germline V gives CDR1 SGHTA, CDR2 FQGNSA. CDR3 loop: CASSSGGWDYGYTF. DNA for the CDR3: TGTGCCAGCAGCTCCGGAGGGTGGGACTATGGCTACACCTTC. Complete variable domain (other parts from reference TRBV7-2 and TRBJ1-2): GAGVSQSPSNKVTEKGKDVELRCDPISGHTALYWYRQSLGQGLEFLIYFQGNSAPDKSGLPSDRFSAERTGGSVSTLTIQRTQQEDSAVYLCASSSGGWDYGYTFGSGTRLTVV.

CDR3 protein: CASSSRPYEQYF. In DNA form, the CDR3 reads TGTGCCAGCAGCTCCAGGCCCTACGAGCAGTACTTC. The chain is built from TRBV3-1 and TRBJ2-7; D not resolved. V lost 5 bases, J lost 2 bases, and 7 bases lay in between. The CDR3 runs 12 residues. CDR1 is LGHDT, CDR2 YNNKEL, per germline (reference sequence).

V is TRBV4-3 and J is TRBJ2-4, with a possible D match to TRBD2 (5 bases). The V gene lost 3 bases and the J gene lost 8 bases, with 20 bases spanning the gap. Germline loops: CDR1 LGHNA, CDR2 YSLEER. The CDR3 loop spans 16 amino acids. This chain's CDR3 is CASSQEARPRRDIQYF. In DNA form, the CDR3 reads TGCGCCAGCAGCCAGGAGGCCCGACCCAGGCGGGACATTCAGTACTTC.

This sequence joins TRBV4-1 and TRBJ1-1; no firm D call. V lost 0 bases to trimming and J lost 1 base, with 15 bases between them. CDR3 length equals 17 residues. CDR1 MGHRA and CDR2 YSYEKL come from the germline V gene. The CDR3 protein is CASSQDLGMAGNTEAFF. In nucleotides, the CDR3 is TGCGCCAGCAGCCAAGATCTTGGGATGGCGGGGAACACTGAAGCTTTCTTT.

V is TRBV12-3 or TRBV12-4 and J is TRBJ2-2, with 7 positions matching TRBD2. The CDR3 sequence is 15 residues long. V shed 7 bases and J 1 base; nucleotides not matched to a gene: 6. CDR3 region: CASTPTGGNTGELFF. CDR3 DNA: TGTGCCAGCACACCGACGGGGGGGAACACCGGGGAGCTGTTTTTT.

The rearrangement joins TRBV20-1 to TRBJ1-2, with no clear D. In germline, CDR1 is DFQATT, CDR2 SNEGSKA (reference sequence). The CDR3 has 8 amino acids. Trimming stripped 6 bases from V and 10 bases from J, with 6 bases between. For the CDR3, the DNA is TGCAGTGCCCCGGACTACACCTTC. Its protein product is CSAPDYTF.

This clonotype has only one observation. V gene TRBV20-1 combines with J gene TRBJ1-2; 10 nucleotides line up with TRBD1. Germline V CDR1 and CDR2: DFQATT, SNEGSKA (reference sequence). The CDR3 sequence is 15 residues long. J was trimmed by 7 bases and V by 6 bases; bases with no gene match: 14. CDR3 coding DNA: TGCAGTGCCTTACCCCCGGGACAGGGGTTCCTTGGCTACACCTTC. This codes for CSALPPGQGFLGYTF.

This clonotype was seen more than once but under ten times. This rearrangement joins TRBV4-1 to TRBJ2-2, with D perhaps assigned TRBD1 or TRBD2 (5 bases each). This CDR3 is built from 15 residues. CDR1 and CDR2 (germline): MGHRA, YSYEKL. Trimming cost V 5 bases and J 2 bases, with 12 bases left between them. CDR3 in amino acids: CASSARDQNTGELFF. CDR3 DNA sequence: TGCGCCAGCAGCGCCCGGGACCAAAACACCGGGGAGCTGTTTTTT.

The chain couples TRBV4-1 to TRBJ1-2, with 9 bases lining up with TRBD1. The germline V gene has CDR1 MGHRA and CDR2 YSYEKL. The CDR3 totals 15 residues. Trimming took 2 bases from V and 4 from J; bases not matched to a gene: 5. The CDR3 sequence: CASSQLRQGGYGYTF. For the CDR3, the DNA is TGCGCCAGCAGCCAACTTCGACAGGGGGGCTATGGCTACACCTTC.

This clonotype has a handful of counts. The chain couples TRBV4-1 to TRBJ2-7; TRBD2 matches 7 bases. In germline, CDR1 is MGHRA, CDR2 YSYEKL. V lost 3 bases and J lost 4; bases outside the gene matches: 3. This CDR3 spans 13 amino acids. CDR3 protein: CASSHPGGYEQYF. CDR3 coding DNA: TGCGCCAGCAGCCACCCGGGAGGATACGAGCAGTACTTC.

V and J are TRBV30 and TRBJ1-2; a possible D gene is TRBD1 (6 bases). The CDR3 consists of 13 residues. The V end lost 0 bases, the J end lost 5 bases, and 10 bases lay between the germline ends. Germline CDR1 reads GTSNPN; CDR2 reads SVGIG (reference sequence). The CDR3 DNA is TGTGCCTGGAGTGTAGGGGGATTGTATGGCTACACCTTC. Protein sequence: CAWSVGGLYGYTF.

This clonotype was observed a few times. This chain uses TRBV11-2 with TRBJ2-5; D remains unclear. Per germline, CDR1 SGHAT and CDR2 FQNNGV. The CDR3 spans 15 residues. V gave up 4 bases and J gave up 0 bases, with 12 bases separating them. The CDR3 loop is CASSSRDSYQETQYF. In DNA, the CDR3 is TGTGCCAGCAGCTCGCGTGACTCGTACCAAGAGACCCAGTACTTC.

This clonotype has just a few counts. V and J are TRBV5-5 and TRBJ2-1; maybe TRBD2 (5 bases). Trimming shortened V by 0 bases and J by 6 bases, and 13 bases separated the two germline ends. Germline assignment: CDR1 SGHKS and CDR2 YYEKEE (reference sequence). The CDR3 spans 15 residues. The CDR3 protein is CASSLELGGVNEQFF. The CDR3 DNA is TGTGCCAGCAGCTTGGAACTAGGTGGAGTCAATGAGCAGTTCTTC.

This clonotype came up many times. The V and J genes are TRBV7-3 and TRBJ2-1; 9 bases line up with TRBD2. Germline CDR1 SGHTA, CDR2 FQGTGA. CDR3 size: 15 residues. Trimming removed 2 bases from V and 4 bases from J; junction bases left unmatched: 3. DNA for the CDR3: TGTGCCAGCAGCTTACTAGCGGGAAAGTACAATGAGCAGTTCTTC. This translates into CASSLLAGKYNEQFF.

This clonotype has a handful of counts. The chain is built from TRBV27 and TRBJ2-4, with 10 bases lining up with TRBD2. From germline, CDR1 is MNHEY and CDR2 SMNVEV (reference sequence). The CDR3 loop spans 13 amino acids. After removal of 5 bases from V and 9 bases from J, the junction contained 4 bases not matched to a gene. CDR3 protein: CASSPSGSGIQYF. The CDR3 coding sequence is TGTGCCAGCAGTCCTAGCGGGAGTGGCATTCAGTACTTC.

This rearrangement joins TRBV5-1 to TRBJ2-1; 7 positions match TRBD2. CDR1 SGHRS and CDR2 YFSETQ come from the germline V gene. The V segment lost 0 bases and the J segment 9 bases; nucleotides outside the gene matches: 9. CDR3 length equals 15 residues. CDR3 DNA sequence: TGCGCCAGCAGCTTGGTGGGGACTACCTGGGGTGAGCAGTTCTTC. This translates into CASSLVGTTWGEQFF.

This clonotype occurred a few times. The rearrangement joins TRBV27 to TRBJ1-5; TRBD1 agrees at 7 bases. The CDR3 spans 14 residues. The junction had 9 bases not matched to a gene; V was cut back by 6 bases and J by 7 bases. The germline V gene has CDR1 MNHEY and CDR2 SMNVEV (reference sequence). The CDR3 DNA reads as TGTGCCAGCAGCCCTACAGGGGCTTGGCAGCCCCAGCATTTT. Amino acids: CASSPTGAWQPQHF.

This chain links TRBV10-3 with TRBJ2-5; tentative D call: TRBD1 (6 bases). The CDR3 length is 15 residues. Per the germline V gene, CDR1 is ENHRY and CDR2 is SYGVKD. V was trimmed by 0 bases and J by 4 bases, leaving 12 bases between them. As DNA, the CDR3 is TGTGCCATCAGTGAGTCCACAGGGAAGAGAGAGACCCAGTACTTC. Protein: CAISESTGKRETQYF.

CDR3 coding DNA: TGCAGCGTTGAGTGGACAGGGGGCCCCTACGAGCAGTACTTC. It translates to CSVEWTGGPYEQYF. The chain is built from TRBV29-1 and TRBJ2-7; 11 bases are shared with TRBD1. Germline trimming cut 3 bases from V and 2 bases from J; bases unmatched to any gene: 3. The CDR3 length is 14 residues. CDR1 and CDR2 (germline): SQVTM, ANQGSEA.

The chain couples TRBV20-1 to TRBJ2-7; D is ambiguous. The ends were cut back, 3 bases at V and 2 bases at J, with 20 bases in the middle. This CDR3 contains 16 residues. Germline CDR1 reads DFQATT; CDR2 reads SNEGSKA (reference sequence). The CDR3 nucleotides are TGCAGTGCTAGGCCTTTTCAAGTCTTAGGAGCCTACGAGCAGTACTTC. This codes for CSARPFQVLGAYEQYF.

This chain connects TRBV3-1 to TRBJ2-1; 8 bases fit TRBD1. The germline CDR1 and CDR2 sequences are LGHDT and YNNKEL (reference sequence). The length of the CDR3 is 18 residues. V was pared by 3 bases and J by 0 bases, with 10 bases of the junction left unmatched. The CDR3 spells CASSHGGQDTYSYNEQFF. CDR3 nucleotide sequence: TGTGCCAGCAGCCATGGGGGACAGGACACTTACTCCTACAATGAGCAGTTCTTC.

In its sample, this clonotype was seen a few times. J is TRBJ2-1 and V is TRBV5-1, with TRBD2 matching 12 bases. The CDR3 runs 15 residues. V shed 4 bases, J shed 7 bases, and the junction held 6 bases outside the gene matches. CDR1 and CDR2 from the germline V gene are SGHRS and YFSETQ. CDR3: CASSMTSGRTNEQFF. CDR3 DNA sequence: TGCGCCAGCAGCATGACTAGCGGGAGAACGAATGAGCAGTTCTTC.

The CDR3 nucleotides read TGCAGCGTCGCCGGGACAGGGCCCTCCTACGAGCAGTACTTC. It yields the protein CSVAGTGPSYEQYF. The chain couples TRBV29-1 to TRBJ2-7; 9 nucleotides agree with TRBD1. Germline V lookup: CDR1 SQVTM, CDR2 ANQGSEA. V shed 6 bases, J shed 0 bases, and the junction held 6 bases outside the gene matches. The CDR3 consists of 14 residues.

This chain joins TRBV20-1 and TRBJ1-6; D gene uncertain. Germline V gene lookup returns CDR1 DFQATT and CDR2 SNEGSKA (reference sequence). The CDR3 is 15 amino acids. V lost 6 bases and J 4 bases, leaving 16 bases between the germline ends. CDR3 bases: TGCAGTGCCACCGGTTTGGGAGAGTATAATTCACCCCTCCACTTT. This sequence encodes CSATGLGEYNSPLHF.

This sequence joins TRBV15 and TRBJ2-5, with D possibly called TRBD1 or TRBD2 (5 bases each). CDR3 length: 14 residues. In germline, CDR1 is LNHNV, CDR2 YYDKDF (reference sequence). The V end was cut by 3 bases, the J end by 5 bases, with 13 bases between. In nucleotides, the CDR3 is TGTGCCACCAGCAGTTTCGGGGCTGGCGAGACCCAGTACTTC. Amino acid sequence: CATSSFGAGETQYF.

This clonotype has a handful of counts. The junction differs from germline at one of its ends, possibly a read error. This rearrangement joins TRBV3-1 to TRBJ2-1; unclear D gene. This CDR3 comprises 10 residues. Germline assignment: CDR1 LGHDT and CDR2 YNNKEL (reference sequence). CDR3 nucleotides: TGTGCCAGCAGCCACAATTGCCTCAGCTTC. The encoded protein is CASSHNCLSF.